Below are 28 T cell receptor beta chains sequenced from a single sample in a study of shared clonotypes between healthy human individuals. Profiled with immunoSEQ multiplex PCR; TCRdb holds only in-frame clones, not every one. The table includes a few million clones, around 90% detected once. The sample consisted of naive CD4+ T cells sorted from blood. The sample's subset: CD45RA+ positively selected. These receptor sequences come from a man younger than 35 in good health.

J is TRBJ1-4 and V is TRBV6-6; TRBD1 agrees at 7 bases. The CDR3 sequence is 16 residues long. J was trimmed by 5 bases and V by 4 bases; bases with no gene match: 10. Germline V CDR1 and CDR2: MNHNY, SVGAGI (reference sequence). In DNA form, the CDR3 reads TGTGCCAGCAGTTCGTACCTAGGGGGCACGAATGAAAAACTGTTTTTT. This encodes CASSSYLGGTNEKLFF.

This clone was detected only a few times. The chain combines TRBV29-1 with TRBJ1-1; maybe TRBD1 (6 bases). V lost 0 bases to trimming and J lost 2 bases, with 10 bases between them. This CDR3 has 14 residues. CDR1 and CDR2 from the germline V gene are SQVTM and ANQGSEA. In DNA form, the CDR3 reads TGCAGCGTTGAAGACAGGGGCGTTAACACTGAAGCTTTCTTT. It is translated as CSVEDRGVNTEAFF.

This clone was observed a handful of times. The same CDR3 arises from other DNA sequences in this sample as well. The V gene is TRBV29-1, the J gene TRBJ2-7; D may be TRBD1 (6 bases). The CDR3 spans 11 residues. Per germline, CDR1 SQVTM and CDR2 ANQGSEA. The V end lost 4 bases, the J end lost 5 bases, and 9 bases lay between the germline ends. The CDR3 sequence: CSVGGPNEQYF. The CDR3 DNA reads TGCAGCGTTGGGGGGCCCAACGAGCAGTACTTC.

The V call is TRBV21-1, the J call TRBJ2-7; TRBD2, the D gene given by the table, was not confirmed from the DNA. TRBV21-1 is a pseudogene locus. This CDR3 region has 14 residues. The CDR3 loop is CASSWREGRNEQYF. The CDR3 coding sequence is TGTGCCAGCAGCTGGCGGGAGGGCCGGAACGAGCAGTACTTC.

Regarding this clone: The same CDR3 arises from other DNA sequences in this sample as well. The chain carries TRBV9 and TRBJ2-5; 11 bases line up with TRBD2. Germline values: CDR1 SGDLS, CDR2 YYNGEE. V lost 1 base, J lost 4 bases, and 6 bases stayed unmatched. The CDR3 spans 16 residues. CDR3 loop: CASSVNSGGARETQYF. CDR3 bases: TGTGCCAGCAGCGTAAATAGCGGGGGGGCTCGAGAGACCCAGTACTTC. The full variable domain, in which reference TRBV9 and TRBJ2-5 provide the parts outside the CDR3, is DSGVTQTPKHLITATGQRVTLRCSPRSGDLSVYWYQQSLDQGLQFLIQYYNGEERAKGNILERFSAQQFPDLHSELNLSSLELGDSALYFCASSVNSGGARETQYFGPGTRLLVL.

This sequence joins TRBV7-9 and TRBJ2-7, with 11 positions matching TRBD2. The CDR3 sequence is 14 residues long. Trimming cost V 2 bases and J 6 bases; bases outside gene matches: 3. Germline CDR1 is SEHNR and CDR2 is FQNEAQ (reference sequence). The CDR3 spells CASSLLAGGGEQYF. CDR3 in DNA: TGTGCCAGCAGCTTACTAGCGGGAGGTGGCGAGCAGTACTTC.

CDR3 nucleotide sequence: TGCGCCAGCAGCTTGTCGGTTTCGGGACGGAGCTCTGGAAACACCATATATTTT. This translates into CASSLSVSGRSSGNTIYF. V gene TRBV5-1 combines with J gene TRBJ1-3; a possible D gene is TRBD1 (5 bases). This CDR3 comprises 18 residues. The V end was cut by 1 base, the J end by 0 bases, with 17 bases between. CDR1 and CDR2 (germline): SGHRS, YFSETQ.

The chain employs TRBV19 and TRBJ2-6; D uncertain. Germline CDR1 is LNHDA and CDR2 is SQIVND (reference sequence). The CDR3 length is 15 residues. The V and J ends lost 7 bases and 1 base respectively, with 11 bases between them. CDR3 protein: CASTPYTSGANVLTF. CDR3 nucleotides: TGTGCCAGTACCCCTTACACGTCTGGGGCCAACGTCCTGACTTTC. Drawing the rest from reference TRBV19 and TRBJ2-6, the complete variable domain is DGGITQSPKYLFRKEGQNVTLSCEQNLNHDAMYWYRQDPGQGLRLIYYSQIVNDFQKGDIAEGYSVSREKKESFPLTVTSAQKNPTAFYLCASTPYTSGANVLTFGAGSRLTVL.

The CDR3 DNA is TGTGCCAGCTCACGGGACAGAGAGTCACTGTTTTTT. Amino acids: CASSRDRESLFF. J is TRBJ1-4 and V is TRBV18, with 7 bases aligning to TRBD1. Germline V gene sequence: CDR1 KGHSH, CDR2 LQKENI. V shed 4 bases and J 13 bases; nucleotides not matched to a gene: 6. The CDR3 extends over 12 amino acids.

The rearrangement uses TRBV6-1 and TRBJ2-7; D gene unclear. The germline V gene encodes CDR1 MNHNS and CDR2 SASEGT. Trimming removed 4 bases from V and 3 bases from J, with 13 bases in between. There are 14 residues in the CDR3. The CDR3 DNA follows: TGTGCCAGCAGTGTCGACATGACCAACTACGAGCAGTACTTC. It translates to CASSVDMTNYEQYF.

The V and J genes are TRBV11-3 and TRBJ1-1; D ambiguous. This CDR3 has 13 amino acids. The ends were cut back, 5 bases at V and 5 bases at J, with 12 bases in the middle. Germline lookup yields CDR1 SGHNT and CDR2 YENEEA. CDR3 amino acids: CASSPGPWTEAFF. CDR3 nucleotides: TGTGCCAGCAGCCCGGGTCCCTGGACTGAAGCTTTCTTT.

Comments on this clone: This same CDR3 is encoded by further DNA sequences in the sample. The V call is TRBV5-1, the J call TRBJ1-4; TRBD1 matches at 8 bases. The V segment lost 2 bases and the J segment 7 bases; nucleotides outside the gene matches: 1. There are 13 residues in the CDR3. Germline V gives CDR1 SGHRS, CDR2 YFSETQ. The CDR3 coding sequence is TGCGCCAGCAGCTTACAGGGGGGTGAAAAACTGTTTTTT. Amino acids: CASSLQGGEKLFF.

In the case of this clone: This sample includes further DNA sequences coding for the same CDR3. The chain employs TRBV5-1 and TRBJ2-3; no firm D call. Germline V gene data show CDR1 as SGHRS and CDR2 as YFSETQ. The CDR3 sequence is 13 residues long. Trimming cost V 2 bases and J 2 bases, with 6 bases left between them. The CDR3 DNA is TGCGCCAGCAGCTTTCTTTCCACAGATACGCAGTATTTT. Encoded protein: CASSFLSTDTQYF.

The CDR3 loop is CASSLWGRGRNQPQHF. CDR3 DNA sequence: TGTGCCAGCAGCTTGTGGGGCCGGGGCAGGAATCAGCCCCAGCATTTT. The chain is built from TRBV5-4 and TRBJ1-5; D might be TRBD1 (5 bases). This CDR3 is 16 amino acids long. Trimming removed 1 base at V and 4 bases at J, with 15 bases between. Germline V gene data show CDR1 as SGHNT and CDR2 as YYREEE (reference sequence).

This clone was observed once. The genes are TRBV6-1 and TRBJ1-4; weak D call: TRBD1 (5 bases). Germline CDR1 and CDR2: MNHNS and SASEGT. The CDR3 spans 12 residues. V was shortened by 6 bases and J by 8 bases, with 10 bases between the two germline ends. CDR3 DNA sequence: TGTGCCAGCAGACAGGCGAGGGAAAAACTGTTTTTT. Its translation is CASRQAREKLFF.

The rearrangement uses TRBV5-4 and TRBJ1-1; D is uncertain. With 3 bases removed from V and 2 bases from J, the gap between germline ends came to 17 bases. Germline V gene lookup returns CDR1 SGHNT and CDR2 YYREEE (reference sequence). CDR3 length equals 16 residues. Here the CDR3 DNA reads TGTGCCAGCAGCTCGCCCACAACGGCAGGTAACACTGAAGCTTTCTTT. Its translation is CASSSPTTAGNTEAFF.

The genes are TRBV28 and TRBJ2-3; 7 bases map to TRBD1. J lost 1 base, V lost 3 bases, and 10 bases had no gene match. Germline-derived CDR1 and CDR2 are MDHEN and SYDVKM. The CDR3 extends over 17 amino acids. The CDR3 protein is CASSFMARQGGTDTQYF. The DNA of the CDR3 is TGTGCCAGCAGTTTTATGGCCCGTCAGGGGGGCACAGATACGCAGTATTTT.

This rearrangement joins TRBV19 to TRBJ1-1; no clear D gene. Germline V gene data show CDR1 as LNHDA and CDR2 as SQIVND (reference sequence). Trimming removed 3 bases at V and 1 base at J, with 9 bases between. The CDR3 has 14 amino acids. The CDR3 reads CASSILTENTEAFF. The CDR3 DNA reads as TGTGCCAGTAGTATCCTTACAGAGAACACTGAAGCTTTCTTT.

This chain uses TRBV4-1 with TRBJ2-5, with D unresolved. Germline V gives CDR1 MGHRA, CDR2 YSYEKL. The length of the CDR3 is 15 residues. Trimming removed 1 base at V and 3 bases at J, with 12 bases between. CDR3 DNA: TGCGCCAGCAGCCAAGGTTTAGACGGTAAAGAGACCCAGTACTTC. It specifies CASSQGLDGKETQYF.

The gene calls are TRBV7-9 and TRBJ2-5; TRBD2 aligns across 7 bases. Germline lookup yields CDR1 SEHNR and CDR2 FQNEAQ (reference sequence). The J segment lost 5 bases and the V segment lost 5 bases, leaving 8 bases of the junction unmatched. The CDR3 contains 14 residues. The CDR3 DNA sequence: TGTGCCAGCAGCCCGCGTGGGGGGGTCGAGACCCAGTACTTC. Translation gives CASSPRGGVETQYF. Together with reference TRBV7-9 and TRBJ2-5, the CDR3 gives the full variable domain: DTGVSQNPRHKITKRGQNVTFRCDPISEHNRLYWYRQTLGQGPEFLTYFQNEAQLEKSRLLSDRFSAERPKGSFSTLEIQRTEQGDSAMYLCASSPRGGVETQYFGPGTRLLVL.

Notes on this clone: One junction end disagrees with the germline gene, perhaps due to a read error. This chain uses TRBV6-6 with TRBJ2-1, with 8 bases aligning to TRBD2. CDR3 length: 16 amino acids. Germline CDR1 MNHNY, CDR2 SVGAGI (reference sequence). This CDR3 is CASSHSTSGSYNEQFF. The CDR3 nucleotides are TGTGCCAGCAGTCACTCTACTAGCGGCTCCTACAATGAGCAGTTCTTC.

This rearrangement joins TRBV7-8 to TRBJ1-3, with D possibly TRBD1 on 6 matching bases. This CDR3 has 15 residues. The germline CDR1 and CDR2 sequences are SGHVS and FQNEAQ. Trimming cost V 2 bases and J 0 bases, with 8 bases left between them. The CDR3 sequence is CASSLTGSSGNTIYF. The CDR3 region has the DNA TGTGCCAGCAGCTTAACAGGGAGCTCTGGAAACACCATATATTTT. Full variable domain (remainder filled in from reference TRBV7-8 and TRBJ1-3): GAGVSQSPRYKVAKRGQDVALRCDPISGHVSLFWYQQALGQGPEFLTYFQNEAQLDKSGLPSDRFFAERPEGSVSTLKIQRTQQEDSAVYLCASSLTGSSGNTIYFGEGSWLTVV.

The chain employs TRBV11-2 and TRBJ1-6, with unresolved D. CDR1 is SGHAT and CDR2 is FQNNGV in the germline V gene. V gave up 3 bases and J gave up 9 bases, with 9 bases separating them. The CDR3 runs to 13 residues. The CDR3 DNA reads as TGTGCCAGCAGCTTGTCTCGTGGTTCACCCCTCCACTTT. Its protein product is CASSLSRGSPLHF.

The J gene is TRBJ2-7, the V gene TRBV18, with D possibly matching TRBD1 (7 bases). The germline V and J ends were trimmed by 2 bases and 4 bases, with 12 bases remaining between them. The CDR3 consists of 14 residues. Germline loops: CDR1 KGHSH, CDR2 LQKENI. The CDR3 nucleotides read TGTGCCAGCTCACCAGGCAGGGGGGTTTACGAGCAGTACTTC. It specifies CASSPGRGVYEQYF.

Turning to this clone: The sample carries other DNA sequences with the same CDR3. CDR3 loop: CAWSGWYGYTF. The CDR3 DNA sequence: TGTGCCTGGAGCGGATGGTATGGCTACACCTTC. The V gene is TRBV30, the J gene TRBJ1-2, with D uncertain. This CDR3 region has 11 residues. The V gene lost 3 bases and the J gene lost 5 bases, with 7 bases spanning the gap. The germline V gene has CDR1 GTSNPN and CDR2 SVGIG (reference sequence). Supplemented by reference TRBV30 and TRBJ1-2, the full variable domain reads SQTIHQWPATLVQPVGSPLSLECTVEGTSNPNLYWYRQAAGRGLQLLFYSVGIGQISSEVPQNLSASRPQDRQFILSSKKLLLSDSGFYLCAWSGWYGYTFGSGTRLTVV.

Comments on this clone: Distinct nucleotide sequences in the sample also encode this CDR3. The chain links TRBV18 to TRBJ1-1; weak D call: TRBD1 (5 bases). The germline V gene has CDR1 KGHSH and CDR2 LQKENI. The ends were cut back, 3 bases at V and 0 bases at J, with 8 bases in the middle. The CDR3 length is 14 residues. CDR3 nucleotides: TGTGCCAGCTCACCTCCGGGGCTGAACACTGAAGCTTTCTTT. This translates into CASSPPGLNTEAFF.

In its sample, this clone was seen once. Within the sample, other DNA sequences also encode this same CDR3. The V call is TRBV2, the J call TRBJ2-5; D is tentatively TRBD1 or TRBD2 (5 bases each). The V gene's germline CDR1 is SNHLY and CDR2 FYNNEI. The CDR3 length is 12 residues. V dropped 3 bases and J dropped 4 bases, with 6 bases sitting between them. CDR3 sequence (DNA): TGTGCCAGCAGTGATGGGGGAGAGACCCAGTACTTC. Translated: CASSDGGETQYF.

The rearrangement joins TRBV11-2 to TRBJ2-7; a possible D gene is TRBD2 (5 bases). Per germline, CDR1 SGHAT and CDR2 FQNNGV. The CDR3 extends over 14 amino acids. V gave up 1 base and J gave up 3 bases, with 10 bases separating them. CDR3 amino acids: CASSLGGSVYEQYF. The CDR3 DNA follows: TGTGCCAGCAGCTTAGGAGGTAGCGTCTACGAGCAGTACTTC.